A selection of T cell receptor beta chains follows, all from one sample in a study of OX40 agonist ivuxolimab in advanced cancers. The assay was immunoSEQ multiplex PCR, and TCRdb's table has in-frame clones only and misses some. In the table there are 65,000 or so clones, 80% to 85% of which are singletons. The material was CD4+ or CD8+ T cells sorted from blood, obtained in a trial of the OX40 agonist ivuxolimab. The receptor source for this set is an adult with an advanced solid tumor such as melanoma, head and neck, liver or kidney cancer. Each CDR3 is given with its conserved first and last residue. The order of the fields is clone size, J gene, V gene, D gene, CDR3 DNA, CDR3 protein. D genes are given only for firm matches. Only part of the rows carry a size: once, few, many, or a class if the clone is expanded.

.	TRBJ2-5	TRBV19	.	TGTGCCAGTAGTATAGGGACCCCGGGGGTAGTCGTGGAGACCCAGTACTTC	CASSIGTPGVVVETQYF
.	TRBJ2-1	TRBV7-3	.	TGTGCCAGCAGCTTAGTAGGGGGGTTCTACAATGAGCAGTTCTTC	CASSLVGGFYNEQFF
.	TRBJ2-7	TRBV25-1	TRBD1	TGTGCCAGCAGTGAAGACAGGGGTAGGTACGAGCAGTACTTC	CASSEDRGRYEQYF
.	TRBJ2-3	TRBV20-1	.	TGCAGTGCTAGTCCCTCAGATACGCAGTATTTT	CSASPSDTQYF
.	TRBJ2-7	TRBV5-6	TRBD1	TGTGCCAGCAGCTACCGGGACAGGGGGTCCTACGAGCAGTACTTC	CASSYRDRGSYEQYF
.	TRBJ1-6	TRBV2	.	TGTGCCAGCAGTGGGACAAGTCCTTATAATTCACCCCTCCACTTT	CASSGTSPYNSPLHF
.	TRBJ1-1	TRBV2	TRBD1	TGTGCCAGCAGTGACGTCGGACAGGGAGGAATGGCTTTCTTT	CASSDVGQGGMAFF
.	TRBJ2-5	TRBV28	.	TGTGCCAGCAGTTTTCTCAAGGCCGGGACGGACAAAGAGACCCAGTACTTC	CASSFLKAGTDKETQYF
once	TRBJ2-5	TRBV5-4	TRBD2	TGTGCCAGCAGCTTGTTGGGCGGGAGTGAGACCCAGTACTTC	CASSLLGGSETQYF
.	TRBJ1-2	TRBV6-1	.	TGTGCCAGCAGTGAAGCGTGGGGGGAGGATGGCTACACCTTC	CASSEAWGEDGYTF
.	TRBJ1-1	TRBV18	.	TGTGCCAGCTCACCTCTCTTAGAGGGGAACACTGAAGCTTTCTTT	CASSPLLEGNTEAFF
.	TRBJ2-2	TRBV5-4	.	TGTGCCAGCAGCTCGGCGGGACAGAGGAACACCGGGGAGCTGTTTTTT	CASSSAGQRNTGELFF
.	TRBJ2-3	TRBV7-2	TRBD2	TGTGCCAGCAGCCCCATCGGGGTAGCGGGGGGTCTTAGCACAGATACGCAGTATTTT	CASSPIGVAGGLSTDTQYF
.	TRBJ2-1	TRBV9	TRBD2	TGTGCCAGCAGCGCAGGGGGGACTAGCGGGAGGGTTTACAATGAGCAGTTCTTC	CASSAGGTSGRVYNEQFF
.	TRBJ2-1	TRBV7-3	.	TGTGCCAGCAGCTTAGGTAGCGCTAGCTCCTACAATGAGCAGTTCTTC	CASSLGSASSYNEQFF
.	TRBJ2-1	TRBV19	.	TGTGCCACCTACACCCCCTTTTACAATGAGCAGTTCTTC	CATYTPFYNEQFF
.	TRBJ1-5	TRBV19	.	TGTGCCAGTAGTCTCGCGGGGGGCGGGGGCGGTCAGCCCCAGCATTTT	CASSLAGGGGGQPQHF
.	TRBJ1-2	TRBV27	.	TGTGCCAGCAGGTCCCGGGTTAACTATGGCTACACCTTC	CASRSRVNYGYTF
few	TRBJ2-3	TRBV4-1	TRBD2	TGCGCCAGCAGCCAATCCCCTAGCGGGGGGACAGATACGCAGTATTTT	CASSQSPSGGTDTQYF
.	TRBJ2-3	TRBV18	TRBD2	TGTGCCAGCTCACCGAGGTACACCCTAGCGGGCAAATTGCTCCCGCCTAGCACAGATACGCAGTATTTT	CASSPRYTLAGKLLPPSTDTQYF
once	TRBJ1-3	TRBV28	TRBD1	TGTGCCAGCAGACCCGGGACAGGGAAGATAAACGGAAACACCATATATTTT	CASRPGTGKINGNTIYF
.	TRBJ2-7	TRBV2	.	TGTGCCAGCAGTGGTACTTGGAGCTCCTACGAGCAGTACTTC	CASSGTWSSYEQYF
.	TRBJ2-5	TRBV29-1	TRBD2	TGCAGCGTTGAATTTTCGACTAGCGGGGAGACCCAGTACTTC	CSVEFSTSGETQYF
.	TRBJ1-2	TRBV2	.	TGTGCCAGCAGCTCCGGGACGCCGTATGGCTACACCTTC	CASSSGTPYGYTF
.	TRBJ2-1	TRBV11-2	TRBD2	TGTGCCAGCAGCCCGCAGGGACTAGCGGACGGTGAGCAGTTCTTC	CASSPQGLADGEQFF
.	TRBJ1-1	TRBV4-1	.	TGCGCCAGCAGCCAAGATTATCAGAACACTGAAGCTTTCTTT	CASSQDYQNTEAFF
.	TRBJ2-7	TRBV6-6	.	TGTGCCAGCAGTCCCCAGGGCTACGAGCAGTACTTC	CASSPQGYEQYF
few	TRBJ2-4	TRBV5-4	TRBD1	TGTGCCAGCAGCGTGGGGACAGGGACCAAAAACATTCAGTACTTC	CASSVGTGTKNIQYF
.	TRBJ2-1	TRBV5-1	.	TGCGCCAGCAGCTTGGGGACACCTTACAATGAGCAGTTCTTC	CASSLGTPYNEQFF
.	TRBJ1-3	TRBV9	.	TGTGCCAGCAGCGTAGGCGGGGATAGAGGCTACTCTGGAAACACCATATATTTT	CASSVGGDRGYSGNTIYF
.	TRBJ1-2	TRBV30	.	TGTGCCTGGAGGGGCAAAGGGGGGGATGGCTACACCTTC	CAWRGKGGDGYTF
.	TRBJ2-7	TRBV7-3	.	TGTGCCAGCAGGTCGGGTGGCTCCTACGAGCAGTACTTC	CASRSGGSYEQYF
.	TRBJ1-4	TRBV6-4	.	TGTGCCAGCAATCACGGAGCAGGGAGGGGTGAAAAACTGTTTTTT	CASNHGAGRGEKLFF
few	TRBJ2-5	TRBV7-8	.	TGTGCCAGCAGACTGACCTCGCCCGGACAGCTCCAAGAGACCCAGTACTTC	CASRLTSPGQLQETQYF
.	TRBJ2-1	TRBV19	.	TGTGCCAGTAGTATAGTCGGTAGCGAGACCTACAATGAGCAGTTCTTC	CASSIVGSETYNEQFF
.	TRBJ1-1	TRBV4-1	.	TGCGCCAGCACTTCAGGGTTAAGCAGGGACACTGAAGCTTTCTTT	CASTSGLSRDTEAFF
.	TRBJ2-3	TRBV5-6	.	TGTGCCAGCAGCTTTGCGGCAGTAGATACGCAGTATTTT	CASSFAAVDTQYF
few	TRBJ2-3	TRBV7-9	TRBD2	TGTGCCAGCAGCCCGACTCGCGGGAGGACCGGCACAGATACGCAGTATTTT	CASSPTRGRTGTDTQYF
.	TRBJ2-7	TRBV4-1	TRBD1	TGCGCCAGCAGCCAAGGGGACAGGGGCGTCTTTGAGCAGTACTTC	CASSQGDRGVFEQYF
once	TRBJ2-2	TRBV6-5	.	TGTGCCAGCAGTTACTCGGGTAGGAACACCGGGGAGCTGTTTTTT	CASSYSGRNTGELFF
.	TRBJ2-6	TRBV19	.	TGTGCCAGTAGTTGGGACGGGGTAGCGGGGGCCAACGTCCTGACTTTC	CASSWDGVAGANVLTF